Listed below are T cell receptor beta chains from one sample, sequenced in a study of T cell responses to AZD1222 COVID-19 vaccine. Profiling relied on immunoSEQ multiplex PCR, and the TCRdb table lists in-frame clones only, not all of them. The sample shows approximately 100,000 clones, over 75% of them seen only once. Sequences were derived from peripheral blood, sampled on day 0 of MenACWY control vaccination. All receptors come from an adult in good health. Both conserved end residues are part of each CDR3. A D gene is named only where the DNA matches it firmly. Clone size is not always given. Where it is, it says once, few, many or a class for expanded clones.

v_gene: TRBV7-9; abundance: NA; len: 14; d_gene: NA; j_gene: TRBJ1-1; CDR3aa: CASSLLTGNTEAFF; CDR3nt: TGTGCCAGCAGCTTATTAACGGGAAACACTGAAGCTTTCTTT
v_gene: TRBV6-5; abundance: NA; len: 13; d_gene: NA; j_gene: TRBJ2-6; CDR3aa: CASRVWEANVLTF; CDR3nt: TGTGCCAGTCGCGTTTGGGAAGCCAACGTCCTGACTTTC
v_gene: TRBV7-9; abundance: NA; len: 15; d_gene: TRBD1; j_gene: TRBJ1-6; CDR3aa: CASSREQGGNSPLHF; CDR3nt: TGTGCCAGCAGCCGCGAGCAGGGGGGCAATTCACCCCTCCACTTT
v_gene: TRBV5-1; abundance: NA; len: 16; d_gene: NA; j_gene: TRBJ1-2; CDR3aa: CASSLGPARANYGYTF; CDR3nt: TGCGCCAGCAGCTTGGGGCCCGCCCGGGCTAACTATGGCTACACCTTC
v_gene: TRBV7-2; abundance: NA; len: 14; d_gene: TRBD2; j_gene: TRBJ2-5; CDR3aa: CASSPGLAEETQYF; CDR3nt: TGTGCCAGCAGCCCGGGACTAGCGGAAGAGACCCAGTACTTC
v_gene: TRBV28; abundance: NA; len: 14; d_gene: TRBD1; j_gene: TRBJ2-7; CDR3aa: CASSLRDRVYEQYF; CDR3nt: TGTGCCAGCAGTTTGAGGGACAGGGTGTACGAGCAGTACTTC
v_gene: TRBV7-3; abundance: NA; len: 16; d_gene: TRBD2; j_gene: TRBJ2-1; CDR3aa: CASSSKRLAGGAEQFF; CDR3nt: TGTGCCAGCAGCTCCAAGAGACTAGCGGGAGGGGCTGAGCAGTTCTTC
v_gene: TRBV5-1; abundance: NA; len: 16; d_gene: NA; j_gene: TRBJ2-1; CDR3aa: CASSLAPIENYNEQFF; CDR3nt: TGCGCCAGCAGCTTGGCCCCGATTGAGAACTACAATGAGCAGTTCTTC
v_gene: TRBV10-3; abundance: NA; len: 17; d_gene: TRBD2; j_gene: TRBJ2-5; CDR3aa: CAIRVGRLAGDQETQYF; CDR3nt: TGTGCCATCAGGGTGGGGAGGCTAGCGGGGGACCAAGAGACCCAGTACTTC
v_gene: TRBV19; abundance: once; len: 15; d_gene: NA; j_gene: TRBJ1-4; CDR3aa: CASSITATTNEKLFF; CDR3nt: TGTGCCAGTAGTATAACGGCGACAACTAATGAAAAACTGTTTTTT
v_gene: TRBV6-5; abundance: NA; len: 15; d_gene: NA; j_gene: TRBJ2-2; CDR3aa: CASRTGGVDTGELFF; CDR3nt: TGTGCCAGCAGAACAGGGGGGGTTGACACCGGGGAGCTGTTTTTT
v_gene: TRBV4-2; abundance: NA; len: 16; d_gene: TRBD2; j_gene: TRBJ2-3; CDR3aa: CASSYQTSGSTDTQYF; CDR3nt: TGTGCCAGCAGCTATCAGACTAGCGGGAGCACAGATACGCAGTATTTT
v_gene: TRBV13; abundance: NA; len: 14; d_gene: TRBD1; j_gene: TRBJ1-1; CDR3aa: CASSARQGLSEAFF; CDR3nt: TGTGCCAGCAGCGCTCGACAGGGTCTCTCTGAAGCTTTCTTT
v_gene: TRBV9; abundance: NA; len: 17; d_gene: NA; j_gene: TRBJ1-1; CDR3aa: CASSVAGLPSMNTEAFF; CDR3nt: TGTGCCAGCAGCGTAGCGGGGCTTCCGTCAATGAACACTGAAGCTTTCTTT
v_gene: TRBV7-2; abundance: once; len: 14; d_gene: TRBD1; j_gene: TRBJ1-2; CDR3aa: CASSRDTGGLGYTF; CDR3nt: TGTGCCAGCAGCCGTGATACAGGGGGCCTAGGCTACACCTTC
v_gene: TRBV29-1; abundance: NA; len: 9; d_gene: NA; j_gene: TRBJ1-2; CDR3aa: CSDNYGYTF; CDR3nt: TGCAGCGATAACTATGGCTACACCTTC
v_gene: TRBV27; abundance: NA; len: 14; d_gene: NA; j_gene: TRBJ1-2; CDR3aa: CASSSPMRAYGYTF; CDR3nt: TGTGCCAGCAGTTCCCCAATGAGGGCCTATGGCTACACCTTC
v_gene: TRBV9; abundance: NA; len: 16; d_gene: NA; j_gene: TRBJ1-1; CDR3aa: CASSGNPHRVNTEAFF; CDR3nt: TGTGCCAGCAGCGGAAACCCTCACAGGGTTAACACTGAAGCTTTCTTT
v_gene: TRBV10-2; abundance: NA; len: 14; d_gene: TRBD1; j_gene: TRBJ1-2; CDR3aa: CASSSGQGSHGYTF; CDR3nt: TGCGCCAGCAGCTCCGGACAGGGCAGTCATGGCTACACCTTC
v_gene: TRBV7-2; abundance: NA; len: 14; d_gene: NA; j_gene: TRBJ2-1; CDR3aa: CASSLAAQGNEQFF; CDR3nt: TGTGCCAGCAGCTTAGCGGCCCAGGGCAATGAGCAGTTCTTC
v_gene: TRBV7-2; abundance: NA; len: 14; d_gene: NA; j_gene: TRBJ1-1; CDR3aa: CASSPEGGNTEAFF; CDR3nt: TGTGCCAGCAGCCCGGAGGGGGGCAATACTGAAGCTTTCTTT
v_gene: TRBV19; abundance: NA; len: 13; d_gene: NA; j_gene: TRBJ2-5; CDR3aa: CASSIWLSETQYF; CDR3nt: TGTGCCAGTAGTATTTGGCTATCTGAGACCCAGTACTTC
v_gene: TRBV6-2/TRBV6-3; abundance: NA; len: 15; d_gene: NA; j_gene: TRBJ2-5; CDR3aa: CASSYSGLRKGTQYF; CDR3nt: TGTGCCAGCAGTTACTCGGGGCTGAGGAAAGGAACCCAGTACTTC
v_gene: TRBV5-4; abundance: few; len: 13; d_gene: NA; j_gene: TRBJ2-3; CDR3aa: CASSFGHTDTQYF; CDR3nt: TGTGCCAGCAGCTTCGGTCACACAGATACGCAGTATTTT
v_gene: TRBV19; abundance: few; len: 15; d_gene: NA; j_gene: TRBJ1-5; CDR3aa: CASRIGTHSNQPQHF; CDR3nt: TGTGCCAGTAGAATCGGGACACATAGCAATCAGCCCCAGCATTTT
v_gene: TRBV28; abundance: NA; len: 17; d_gene: TRBD1; j_gene: TRBJ2-4; CDR3aa: CASSSGQESLAKNIQYF; CDR3nt: TGTGCCAGCAGTTCGGGACAGGAGAGCTTAGCCAAAAACATTCAGTACTTC
v_gene: TRBV5-4; abundance: NA; len: 14; d_gene: NA; j_gene: TRBJ2-7; CDR3aa: CASSPRDSAYEQYF; CDR3nt: TGTGCCAGCAGCCCCCGGGACTCCGCCTACGAGCAGTACTTC
v_gene: TRBV18; abundance: few; len: 12; d_gene: NA; j_gene: TRBJ1-1; CDR3aa: CASSLEVTEAFF; CDR3nt: TGTGCCAGCTCCCTAGAAGTAACTGAAGCTTTCTTT
v_gene: TRBV29-1; abundance: NA; len: 13; d_gene: NA; j_gene: TRBJ1-1; CDR3aa: CSVDLGLDTEAFF; CDR3nt: TGCAGCGTTGATTTAGGCTTGGACACTGAAGCTTTCTTT
v_gene: TRBV28; abundance: NA; len: 11; d_gene: NA; j_gene: TRBJ1-2; CDR3aa: CASRDYYGYTF; CDR3nt: TGTGCCAGCAGGGATTACTATGGCTACACCTTC
v_gene: TRBV2; abundance: once; len: 13; d_gene: NA; j_gene: TRBJ2-5; CDR3aa: CASASDALLTQYF; CDR3nt: TGTGCCAGCGCGTCGGATGCCCTTTTGACCCAGTACTTC
v_gene: TRBV7-8; abundance: NA; len: 14; d_gene: NA; j_gene: TRBJ1-1; CDR3aa: CASSLGGLGWKAFF; CDR3nt: TGTGCCAGCAGCTTAGGGGGGCTGGGATGGAAAGCTTTCTTT
v_gene: TRBV7-6; abundance: NA; len: 16; d_gene: NA; j_gene: TRBJ1-6; CDR3aa: CASSLRTASYNSPLHF; CDR3nt: TGTGCCAGCAGCTTAAGGACAGCTTCCTATAATTCACCCCTCCACTTT
v_gene: TRBV5-1; abundance: NA; len: 15; d_gene: TRBD1; j_gene: TRBJ1-4; CDR3aa: CASSSNGQGNEKLFF; CDR3nt: TGCGCCAGCAGCTCCAATGGACAGGGGAATGAAAAACTGTTTTTT
v_gene: TRBV5-1; abundance: NA; len: 13; d_gene: NA; j_gene: TRBJ2-7; CDR3aa: CASSWAGSDEQYF; CDR3nt: TGCGCCAGCAGCTGGGCCGGGAGCGACGAGCAGTACTTC
v_gene: TRBV11-3; abundance: NA; len: 14; d_gene: NA; j_gene: TRBJ2-7; CDR3aa: CASSFPRGSHEQYF; CDR3nt: TGTGCCAGCAGCTTCCCTCGGGGCAGCCACGAGCAGTACTTC
v_gene: TRBV4-2; abundance: NA; len: 15; d_gene: NA; j_gene: TRBJ1-6; CDR3aa: CASSQLRVGNSPLHF; CDR3nt: TGTGCCAGCAGCCAGCTAAGGGTAGGGAATTCACCCCTCCACTTT
v_gene: TRBV11-2; abundance: NA; len: 15; d_gene: NA; j_gene: TRBJ1-1; CDR3aa: CASSLALQVNTEAFF; CDR3nt: TGTGCCAGCAGCTTAGCGCTCCAAGTGAACACTGAAGCTTTCTTT
v_gene: TRBV7-3; abundance: once; len: 15; d_gene: NA; j_gene: TRBJ1-3; CDR3aa: CASSDVGHPGNTIYF; CDR3nt: TGTGCCAGCAGCGATGTGGGACATCCGGGAAACACCATATATTTT
v_gene: TRBV7-2; abundance: NA; len: 14; d_gene: TRBD1; j_gene: TRBJ2-1; CDR3aa: CASSLTGQYNEQFF; CDR3nt: TGTGCCAGCAGCTTAACGGGACAGTACAATGAGCAGTTCTTC
v_gene: TRBV19; abundance: once; len: 16; d_gene: TRBD1; j_gene: TRBJ1-1; CDR3aa: CASTVPTGPQNTEAFF; CDR3nt: TGTGCCAGTACCGTCCCGACAGGGCCACAGAACACTGAAGCTTTCTTT
v_gene: TRBV27; abundance: few; len: 15; d_gene: NA; j_gene: TRBJ1-2; CDR3aa: CASSFRGPILDGYTF; CDR3nt: TGTGCCAGCAGTTTTCGAGGACCTATACTGGATGGCTACACCTTC
v_gene: TRBV28; abundance: few; len: 14; d_gene: TRBD1; j_gene: TRBJ1-1; CDR3aa: CASSLQGLNTEAFF; CDR3nt: TGTGCCAGCAGCTTACAGGGGCTGAACACTGAAGCTTTCTTT
v_gene: TRBV14; abundance: NA; len: 16; d_gene: NA; j_gene: TRBJ2-2; CDR3aa: CASSPSFPGTIGELFF; CDR3nt: TGTGCCAGCAGCCCTTCATTTCCCGGGACGATCGGGGAGCTGTTTTTT
v_gene: TRBV28; abundance: NA; len: 13; d_gene: TRBD1; j_gene: TRBJ1-4; CDR3aa: CASRSGGEEKLFF; CDR3nt: TGTGCCAGCAGATCAGGGGGCGAAGAAAAACTGTTTTTT
v_gene: TRBV5-1; abundance: NA; len: 14; d_gene: TRBD2; j_gene: TRBJ2-3; CDR3aa: CASSWVREGDTQYF; CDR3nt: TGCGCCAGCAGCTGGGTGCGGGAGGGAGATACGCAGTATTTT